In this sample, the clone carrying this T cell receptor beta chain turned up many times. CDR1 is MNHNY and CDR2 is SVGAGI in the germline V gene (reference sequence). V gave up 0 bases and J gave up 2 bases, with 11 bases separating them. This CDR3 region has 15 residues. TCRdb redid the calling of the 5' RACE reads with MiXCR, one entry per CDR3 protein. The sample holds roughly 18,000 distinct CDR3 sequences, about 19% seen once. The sample comes from a study of spatial heterogeneity in lung cancer. Time point here: sample taken at primary tumor resection. From tumor, nontumor lung or frozen PBMC, whole RNA was taken unsorted for sequencing.

The chain has TRBV6-6 and TRBJ2-7; D possibly corresponds to TRBD1 (6 bases). The material was PBMCs, obtained at surgery. The clonotype was recovered from a male donor with early-stage non-small cell lung cancer. The DNA of the CDR3 is TGTGCCAGCAGTTACTCAGAGACAGGCCCCTACGAGCAGTACTTC. It codes for CASSYSETGPYEQYF.